One sample yielded the 30 T cell receptor beta chains listed below, sequenced in a study of T cell responses to AZD1222 COVID-19 vaccine. This table comes from immunoSEQ multiplex PCR, and its TCRdb copy is limited to in-frame clones, with some not included. The sample yields about 100,000 clones, approximately 90% seen once. The source was peripheral blood, collected 28 days after the second AZD1222 dose. Receptor source: an adult who received the AZD1222 COVID-19 vaccine.

The chain uses TRBV5-4 and TRBJ2-1; 9 bases agree with TRBD2. With 0 bases clipped from V and 3 bases from J, the junction kept 4 bases outside the gene matches. The CDR3 runs 16 residues. Germline V gene sequence: CDR1 SGHNT, CDR2 YYREEE (reference sequence). The CDR3 DNA reads as TGTGCCAGCAGCTTGGGGCTAGCGGGACTCTACAATGAGCAGTTCTTC. Protein: CASSLGLAGLYNEQFF.

This sequence joins TRBV19 and TRBJ2-2; TRBD1 is a possible D gene (6 bases). Trimming shortened V by 1 base and J by 7 bases, and 10 bases separated the two germline ends. Germline CDR1 reads LNHDA; CDR2 reads SQIVND (reference sequence). This CDR3 is 14 amino acids long. CDR3 protein: CASSIGPRGGELFF. CDR3 in DNA: TGTGCCAGTAGTATAGGCCCCAGGGGCGGGGAGCTGTTTTTT.

The rearrangement links TRBV3-1 (or the pseudogene TRBV3-2) to TRBJ1-5; D is perhaps TRBD1 (6 bases). The V end was cut by 0 bases, the J end by 4 bases, with 10 bases between. Germline CDR1 is LGHDT and CDR2 is YNNKEL (reference sequence). CDR3 length equals 15 residues. CDR3 loop: CASSQDHRANQPQHF. Written as DNA, the CDR3 is TGTGCCAGCAGCCAAGATCACAGGGCGAATCAGCCCCAGCATTTT.

This chain uses TRBV6-5 with TRBJ1-4; no definite D call. CDR1 is MNHEY and CDR2 is SVGAGI in the germline V gene. V dropped 2 bases and J dropped 8 bases, with 3 bases sitting between them. The CDR3 has 11 amino acids. CDR3 region: CASSYREKLFF. As DNA, the CDR3 is TGTGCCAGCAGTTACAGGGAAAAACTGTTTTTT.

This clone was counted once. The chain has TRBV4-1 and TRBJ2-7; TRBD1 aligns across 9 bases. In germline, CDR1 is MGHRA, CDR2 YSYEKL. This CDR3 is built from 17 residues. With V trimmed by 1 base and J by 5 bases, 12 bases remained unmatched. DNA for the CDR3: TGCGCCAGCAGCCAAGCCCCGGGACAGGGAGTGAGGAACGAGCAGTACTTC. This encodes CASSQAPGQGVRNEQYF.

The V and J genes are TRBV14 and TRBJ1-5; maybe TRBD1 (5 bases). Germline assignment: CDR1 SGHDN and CDR2 FVKESK. The V gene lost 2 bases and the J gene lost 2 bases, with 7 bases spanning the gap. The CDR3 contains 14 residues. DNA of the CDR3: TGTGCCAGCAGCCAATTAGGGGGCAATCAGCCCCAGCATTTT. It specifies CASSQLGGNQPQHF. The full variable domain, rest sourced from reference TRBV14 and TRBJ1-5, is EAGVTQFPSHSVIEKGQTVTLRCDPISGHDNLYWYRRVMGKEIKFLLHFVKESKQDESGMPNNRFLAERTGGTYSTLKVQPAELEDSGVYFCASSQLGGNQPQHFGDGTRLSIL.

The genes are TRBV5-6 and TRBJ1-2; unclear D gene. From germline, CDR1 is SGHDT and CDR2 YYEEEE. With 1 base removed from V and 4 bases from J, the gap between germline ends came to 11 bases. The CDR3 has 14 residues. CDR3 coding DNA: TGTGCCAGCAGCTTGACGGGAGAAAGCTATGGCTACACCTTC. Translation gives CASSLTGESYGYTF.

The rearrangement joins TRBV27 to TRBJ1-5, with D unresolved. The CDR3 is made up of 15 amino acids. Looked up from germline, CDR1 is MNHEY and CDR2 is SMNVEV (reference sequence). V was cut by 6 bases and J by 0 bases, with 12 bases left in between. CDR3 nucleotides: TGTGCCAGCAGACGGACGGATTATAGCAATCAGCCCCAGCATTTT. Its protein is CASRRTDYSNQPQHF.

J is TRBJ2-5 and V is TRBV29-1; D unclear. V lost 4 bases and J 5 bases, leaving 14 bases between the germline ends. This CDR3 has 13 amino acids. The V gene's germline CDR1 is SQVTM and CDR2 ANQGSEA. CDR3 sequence (DNA): TGCAGCGTTGTGAGGTCCCCGTCGGAGACCCAGTACTTC. Amino acids: CSVVRSPSETQYF.

The V call is TRBV19, the J call TRBJ2-2; 7 bases are a match to TRBD1. After removal of 10 bases from V and 5 bases from J, the junction contained 19 bases not matched to a gene. The CDR3 is 17 residues long. CDR1 is LNHDA and CDR2 is SQIVND in the germline V gene (reference sequence). CDR3 protein: CATARGFTAAGTGELFF. In DNA form, the CDR3 reads TGTGCCACGGCCAGGGGGTTTACGGCCGCAGGGACCGGGGAGCTGTTTTTT.

This sequence joins TRBV7-2 and TRBJ2-7, with D possibly TRBD1 on 5 matching bases. V lost 1 base, J lost 5 bases, and 12 bases lay in between. The CDR3 runs 14 residues. CDR1 is SGHTA, CDR2 FQGNSA, per germline. CDR3 region: CASSLDARVHEQYF. CDR3 in DNA: TGTGCCAGCAGCTTAGACGCCAGGGTACACGAGCAGTACTTC.

The CDR3 DNA sequence: TGTGCCAGCAGCTTGGCCGGGACGGTATCTGGAAACACCATATATTTT. Protein sequence: CASSLAGTVSGNTIYF. V and J are TRBV5-4 and TRBJ1-3; D possibly corresponds to TRBD1 (5 bases). The length of the CDR3 is 16 residues. The germline V gene has CDR1 SGHNT and CDR2 YYREEE (reference sequence). The V gene lost 0 bases and the J gene lost 1 base, with 11 bases spanning the gap.

The chain combines TRBV6-2 or TRBV6-3 with TRBJ2-5, with 12 bases matching TRBD2. Per the germline V gene, CDR1 is MNHEY and CDR2 is SVGEGT. V gave up 4 bases and J gave up 5 bases; unmatched junction bases: 17. The CDR3 consists of 19 residues. The CDR3 region has the DNA TGTGCCAGCAGTTTCCCACTCTTCCGACTAGCGGGAGTGAGGGAGACCCAGTACTTC. Its translation is CASSFPLFRLAGVRETQYF.

CDR3 in amino acids: CATISRDRGSETQYF. The CDR3 nucleotides are TGTGCCACCATTAGCCGGGACAGGGGATCTGAGACCCAGTACTTC. The V and J genes are TRBV6-5 and TRBJ2-5; 10 positions match TRBD1. V trimming: 10 bases; J trimming: 5 bases; junction bases outside the gene matches: 13. Germline assignment: CDR1 MNHEY and CDR2 SVGAGI. This CDR3 contains 15 residues.

V and J are TRBV6-1 and TRBJ1-1; D uncertain. CDR1 and CDR2 from the germline V gene are MNHNS and SASEGT. The V end was cut by 2 bases, the J end by 0 bases, with 10 bases between. The CDR3 has 15 amino acids. Written as DNA, the CDR3 is TGTGCCAGCAGTGAAAAGTGGGCAATGAACACTGAAGCTTTCTTT. Protein sequence: CASSEKWAMNTEAFF.

The rearrangement uses TRBV28 and TRBJ1-4; weak D call: TRBD1 (5 bases). The CDR3 is made up of 14 amino acids. Trimming took 6 bases from V and 8 from J, leaving 16 bases between them. Germline V gene data show CDR1 as MDHEN and CDR2 as SYDVKM. In nucleotides, the CDR3 is TGTGCCAGCAGCTCGCTCGGGGCAAGGGAAAAACTGTTTTTT. Protein: CASSSLGAREKLFF.

This chain joins TRBV15 and TRBJ1-2; the D is unclear. The V and J ends lost 0 bases and 0 bases respectively, with 8 bases between them. The germline gives CDR1 LNHNV, CDR2 YYDKDF (reference sequence). The CDR3 spans 15 residues. CDR3 nucleotides: TGTGCCACCAGCAGAGATGCCGGAGCTAACTATGGCTACACCTTC. Translating it yields CATSRDAGANYGYTF. Together with reference TRBV15 and TRBJ1-2, the CDR3 gives the full variable domain: DAMVIQNPRYQVTQFGKPVTLSCSQTLNHNVMYWYQQKSSQAPKLLFHYYDKDFNNEADTPDNFQSRRPNTSFCFLDIRSPGLGDTAMYLCATSRDAGANYGYTFGSGTRLTVV.

The V and J genes are TRBV7-2 and TRBJ2-7; 9 bases line up with TRBD1. The trim removed 4 bases at V and 0 bases at J, leaving 4 bases unmatched. Germline V gene lookup returns CDR1 SGHTA and CDR2 FQGNSA. The CDR3 is made up of 15 amino acids. The CDR3 is CASSYGQGISYEQYF. DNA of the CDR3: TGTGCCAGCAGCTATGGACAGGGGATCTCCTACGAGCAGTACTTC.

V and J are TRBV9 and TRBJ2-3, with 9 bases that match TRBD2. This CDR3 has 15 amino acids. Trimming removed 0 bases from V and 11 bases from J; junction bases left unmatched: 10. CDR1 SGDLS and CDR2 YYNGEE come from the germline V gene. CDR3 amino acids: CASSVEAGGHRRQYF. The CDR3, as DNA: TGTGCCAGCAGCGTAGAGGCGGGAGGGCATCGTAGGCAGTATTTT.

V and J are TRBV19 and TRBJ2-1; either TRBD1 or TRBD2 may fit D (6 bases each). Trimming removed 7 bases from V and 7 bases from J, with 23 bases in between. There are 16 residues in the CDR3. Germline V gene data show CDR1 as LNHDA and CDR2 as SQIVND (reference sequence). The CDR3 nucleotides read TGTGCCAGTACCCCAAGTGAAGCCCGGGGGCGTAATGAGCAGTTCTTC. This gives the protein CASTPSEARGRNEQFF.

This chain connects TRBV5-4 to TRBJ2-5, with D unresolved. Germline V gene data show CDR1 as SGHNT and CDR2 as YYREEE (reference sequence). This CDR3 is 15 amino acids long. Trimming stripped 0 bases from V and 4 bases from J, with 13 bases between. The CDR3 is CASSLANAAGETQYF. In DNA, the CDR3 is TGTGCCAGCAGCTTGGCTAATGCGGCAGGAGAGACCCAGTACTTC.

The rearrangement links TRBV10-3 to TRBJ2-3, with 7 bases lining up with TRBD1. J was trimmed by 1 base and V by 10 bases; bases with no gene match: 5. This CDR3 is 13 amino acids long. Looked up from germline, CDR1 is ENHRY and CDR2 is SYGVKD. The CDR3 loop is CATRDSGTDTQYF. In DNA form, the CDR3 reads TGTGCCACCCGGGACAGTGGCACAGATACGCAGTATTTT.

The rearrangement joins TRBV28 to TRBJ2-7; 12 bases align to TRBD2. J gave up 3 bases and V 6 bases, and 9 bases lay outside the gene matches. The CDR3 is 16 amino acids. Germline V gives CDR1 MDHEN, CDR2 SYDVKM. The CDR3 DNA reads as TGTGCCAGCAGGTCGCTAGCGGGAGGGCTCGGCTACGAGCAGTACTTC. Its protein is CASRSLAGGLGYEQYF.

The chain employs TRBV3-1 (or the pseudogene TRBV3-2) and TRBJ2-7; D assignment may be TRBD1 or TRBD2 (5 bases each). The CDR3 runs 13 residues. The germline V gene has CDR1 LGHDT and CDR2 YNNKEL (reference sequence). The V end was cut by 4 bases, the J end by 3 bases, with 10 bases between. CDR3 coding DNA: TGTGCCAGCAGCCTCGGGACGTACTACGAGCAGTACTTC. It translates to CASSLGTYYEQYF.

The V and J genes are TRBV19 and TRBJ2-1; 7 nucleotides match TRBD2. V lost 2 bases to trimming and J lost 7 bases; unmatched junction nucleotides: 5. The V gene's germline CDR1 is LNHDA and CDR2 SQIVND (reference sequence). The CDR3 consists of 14 residues. Here the CDR3 reads CASSINAGVNEQFF. As DNA, the CDR3 is TGTGCCAGTAGTATAAATGCGGGAGTGAATGAGCAGTTCTTC. The full variable domain, rest sourced from reference TRBV19 and TRBJ2-1, is DGGITQSPKYLFRKEGQNVTLSCEQNLNHDAMYWYRQDPGQGLRLIYYSQIVNDFQKGDIAEGYSVSREKKESFPLTVTSAQKNPTAFYLCASSINAGVNEQFFGPGTRLTVL.

The table lists this clone with a count of one. The J gene is TRBJ1-2, the V gene TRBV19; possibly TRBD1 for D (5 bases). Between the trimmed V and J ends, which lost 5 bases and 3 bases, there was a span of 10 bases. Germline V gives CDR1 LNHDA, CDR2 SQIVND (reference sequence). CDR3 size: 13 residues. The CDR3 nucleotides are TGTGCCAGTAGTTATATGGGGCACTATGGCTACACCTTC. Its translation is CASSYMGHYGYTF.

The CDR3 nucleotides read TGCGCCAGCAGCGTTGGGGGGACGGGTCGATACGAGCAGTACTTC. Protein sequence: CASSVGGTGRYEQYF. The chain uses TRBV5-1 and TRBJ2-7; D might be TRBD2 (6 bases). The CDR3 consists of 15 residues. Deletions cut 4 bases from V and 4 bases from J, with 18 bases between. Per the germline V gene, CDR1 is SGHRS and CDR2 is YFSETQ. Looking up the rest from reference TRBV5-1 and TRBJ2-7 gives the full variable domain: KAGVTQTPRYLIKTRGQQVTLSCSPISGHRSVSWYQQTPGQGLQFLFEYFSETQRNKGNFPGRFSGRQFSNSRSEMNVSTLELGDSALYLCASSVGGTGRYEQYFGPGTRLTVT.

V usage is TRBV28 and J usage is TRBJ1-1; TRBD1 is a possible D gene (5 bases). CDR3 size: 15 residues. Germline CDR1 MDHEN, CDR2 SYDVKM. Between the trimmed V and J ends, which lost 2 bases and 5 bases, there was a span of 15 bases. CDR3 protein: CASSLVQAGRTEAFF. The CDR3 DNA is TGTGCCAGCAGTTTAGTACAGGCAGGTCGGACTGAAGCTTTCTTT. The whole variable domain, filled in from reference TRBV28 and TRBJ1-1, reads DVKVTQSSRYLVKRTGEKVFLECVQDMDHENMFWYRQDPGLGLRLIYFSYDVKMKEKGDIPEGYSVSREKKERFSLILESASTNQTSMYLCASSLVQAGRTEAFFGQGTRLTVV.

This clone has just one count. This chain links TRBV29-1 with TRBJ2-7; 7 bases agree with TRBD1. Losses at the gene ends were 7 bases for V and 2 bases for J; bases not matched to a gene: 5. The CDR3 totals 12 residues. The germline V gene encodes CDR1 SQVTM and CDR2 ANQGSEA. CDR3 protein: CSGATGTYEQYF. CDR3 nucleotides: TGCAGCGGTGCGACAGGGACCTACGAGCAGTACTTC.

The genes are TRBV21-1 and TRBJ1-2; the table's D call of TRBD1 was not tested on the DNA. TRBV21-1 is annotated as a pseudogene. The CDR3 length is 16 residues. This CDR3 reads CASSAPHPRGSYGYTF. CDR3 sequence (DNA): TGTGCCAGCAGCGCCCCCCACCCCAGGGGATCGTATGGCTACACCTTC.